This T cell receptor beta chain is from a study of shared clonotypes between healthy human individuals. The sample holds one count of this clone. The sample has other DNA sequences that encode this CDR3 too. Trimming left V 2 bases short and J 1 base short, with 5 bases between. Germline V gives CDR1 MNHEY, CDR2 SMNVEV (reference sequence). The CDR3 has 13 residues. Profiling relied on immunoSEQ multiplex PCR, and the TCRdb table lists in-frame clones only, not all of them. The repertoire holds approximately 2.1 million clones, with 90% to 95% as singletons. The chain uses TRBV27 and TRBJ1-1; D ambiguous. Sample: naive CD4+ T cells from PBMCs. Regarding subset: CD45RA+ positively selected. This TCR was sampled from a man aged 18 to 35 in good health. Some clones in this sample may be carry-over from other donors' samples. The CDR3 reads CASSLRQNTEAFF. In nucleotides, the CDR3 is TGTGCCAGCAGTTTAAGACAGAACACTGAAGCTTTCTTT.